The 23 T cell receptor beta chains below all came from one sample that was sequenced in a study of metastatic and nonmetastatic thyroid tumors. With MiXCR, TCRdb called clones anew from the PCR reads. The sample lists roughly 23,000 clones, about 15% occurring once. Not a single patient had been given any form of treatment at any point before undergoing thyroid surgery. Sequencing was carried out using tumor tissue. These receptors originate from a female donor with papillary thyroid cancer or a benign thyroid nodule (not recorded which). Some clones in this sample may be carry-over from other donors' samples.

A word on this clone: This may stem from a read error, because a much larger clone lies one nucleotide away. The J gene is TRBJ2-3, the V gene TRBV29-1; 9 bases are a match to TRBD2. This CDR3 spans 15 amino acids. J was trimmed by 1 base and V by 6 bases; bases with no gene match: 8. Germline lookup yields CDR1 SQVTM and CDR2 ANQGSEA. The CDR3 region has the DNA TGCAGCGTGGCTCTGGCGGGAGGGGGCACAGATACGCAGTATTTT. It translates to CSVALAGGGTDTQYF.

There are a few counts of this clone. The rearrangement links TRBV5-1 to TRBJ1-2, with 7 bases fitting TRBD1. Germline values: CDR1 SGHRS, CDR2 YFSETQ. Unmatched junction bases numbered 5, after V lost 2 bases and J lost 4 bases. The CDR3 has 14 amino acids. The CDR3 here is CASSFGQEGYGYTF. For the CDR3, the DNA is TGCGCCAGCAGCTTCGGACAGGAGGGCTATGGCTACACCTTC.

This clone was seen ten or more times. The chain employs TRBV10-3 and TRBJ2-7; D assignment may be TRBD1 or TRBD2 (5 bases each). This CDR3 spans 14 amino acids. The V gene's germline CDR1 is ENHRY and CDR2 SYGVKD. The germline V and J ends were trimmed by 4 bases and 7 bases, with 17 bases remaining between them. CDR3 amino acids: CAISAGTGLGEQYF. CDR3 nucleotides: TGTGCCATCAGTGCCGGGACCGGTCTAGGAGAGCAGTACTTC.

This clone was counted once. The junction differs from germline at one of its ends, possibly a read error. The rearrangement uses TRBV4-1 and TRBJ2-3, with 10 bases that match TRBD1. This CDR3 has 16 amino acids. Germline V CDR1 and CDR2: MGHRA, YSYEKL. The CDR3 bases are TGCGCCATCAGCCAAGAAGGGACAGGGGACACAGATACGCAGTATTTT. As protein: CAISQEGTGDTDTQYF.

This clone counts as medium-sized. The CDR3: CASSLASGPYNEQFF. The CDR3, as DNA: TGTGCCAGCAGCTTAGCCAGCGGTCCGTACAATGAGCAGTTCTTC. This chain links TRBV11-2 with TRBJ2-1, with D tentatively TRBD2 (5 bases). V was pared by 1 base and J by 4 bases, with 11 bases between. Germline CDR1 reads SGHAT; CDR2 reads FQNNGV. This CDR3 is built from 15 residues.

This clone was seen more than once but under ten times. This sequence may be a read error, since a much larger clone differs from it by one base. The chain has TRBV19 and TRBJ1-1; TRBD1 matches at 7 bases. The germline V gene encodes CDR1 LNHDA and CDR2 SQIVND (reference sequence). This CDR3 is built from 15 residues. The CDR3 nucleotides are TGTGCCGGTAGTAGCGTCGGGACAGCCATCGAGGGAGCTTTCTTT. Its translation is CAGSSVGTAIEGAFF.

This clone was counted many times. The chain joins TRBV10-3 to TRBJ1-2; D is possibly TRBD1 (6 bases). The germline gives CDR1 ENHRY, CDR2 SYGVKD. V was cut by 8 bases and J by 7 bases, with 23 bases left in between. The CDR3 has 15 amino acids. CDR3: CAIVGTGGPEGGYTF. Here the CDR3 DNA reads TGTGCCATCGTCGGAACGGGGGGGCCTGAGGGTGGCTACACCTTC.

The chain uses TRBV5-1 and TRBJ2-3; unclear D gene. Trimming cost V 4 bases and J 1 base, with 10 bases left between them. CDR3 size: 14 residues. Germline V gives CDR1 SGHRS, CDR2 YFSETQ. CDR3 in amino acids: CASSPLPGTDTQYF. In DNA, the CDR3 is TGCGCCAGCAGCCCCCTCCCAGGCACAGATACGCAGTATTTT.

This clone was seen at least ten times. The V and J genes are TRBV5-1 and TRBJ2-3, with D unclear. Germline V lookup: CDR1 SGHRS, CDR2 YFSETQ. The CDR3 spans 15 residues. Deletions cut 0 bases from V and 2 bases from J, with 10 bases between. The CDR3 DNA sequence: TGCGCCAGCAGCTTGGAGGGCCGGATCACAGATACGCAGTATTTT. Amino acids: CASSLEGRITDTQYF.

This clone was observed many times. The chain uses TRBV15 and TRBJ1-2, with D tentatively TRBD1 (6 bases). V was trimmed by 4 bases and J by 6 bases, leaving 18 bases between them. Per germline, CDR1 LNHNV and CDR2 YYDKDF (reference sequence). The CDR3 has 15 amino acids. The CDR3 nucleotides read TGTGCCACCAGCACGCGAGGACAGACCGAGGATGGCTACACCTTC. Translating gives CATSTRGQTEDGYTF.

This clone was counted many times. A much more abundant neighbour one base away suggests this may be a read error. The rearrangement joins TRBV9 to TRBJ1-4, with 9 nucleotides matching TRBD1. The length of the CDR3 is 14 residues. In germline, CDR1 is SGDLS, CDR2 YYNGEE. The CDR3 DNA is TGTGCCAGCAGCACCGGGACAGGGAGTGAAAAACTGGTTTTT. Its protein product is CASSTGTGSEKLVF. Full variable domain (missing parts from reference TRBV9 and TRBJ1-4): DSGVTQTPKHLITATGQRVTLRCSPRSGDLSVYWYQQSLDQGLQFLIQYYNGEERAKGNILERFSAQQFPDLHSELNLSSLELGDSALYFCASSTGTGSEKLVFGSGTQLSVL.

Concerning this clone: A much bigger clone sits one base away, suggesting this may be a read error. Other DNA variants within this sample encode the same CDR3. The J gene is TRBJ1-4, the V gene TRBV5-1, with D unresolved. There are 15 residues in the CDR3. CDR1 is SGHRS, CDR2 YFSETQ, per germline. CDR3 loop: CASSLQSSTNEKLFF. CDR3 DNA sequence: TGCGCCAGCAGCTTGCAGTCATCAACTAACGAAAAACTGTTTTTT.

At least ten counts were recorded for this clone. V usage is TRBV7-2 and J usage is TRBJ2-5; D unresolved. The CDR3 extends over 13 amino acids. Trimming left V 3 bases short and J 2 bases short, with 7 bases between. The germline V gene has CDR1 SGHTA and CDR2 FQGNSA. DNA of the CDR3: TGTGCCAGCAGCTTCACCCCTCAAGAGACCCAGTACTTC. This translates into CASSFTPQETQYF.

This clone was counted many times. This sequence joins TRBV2 and TRBJ2-1, with 8 bases that match TRBD2. CDR1 is SNHLY and CDR2 is FYNNEI in the germline V gene. The junction had 6 bases not matched to a gene; V was cut back by 4 bases and J by 10 bases. The CDR3 contains 13 residues. CDR3 sequence (DNA): TGTGCCAGCAGTGGTCGGGAGGGCCTCGAGCAGTTCTTC. The encoded protein is CASSGREGLEQFF. Full variable domain (outside the CDR3, taken from reference TRBV2 and TRBJ2-1): EPEVTQTPSHQVTQMGQEVILRCVPISNHLYFYWYRQILGQKVEFLVSFYNNEISEKSEIFDDQFSVERPDGSNFTLKIRSTKLEDSAMYFCASSGREGLEQFFGPGTRLTVL.

Many counts were recorded for this clone. The chain combines TRBV19 with TRBJ2-6; tentatively, D is TRBD1 (7 bases). The CDR3 length is 14 residues. Per the germline V gene, CDR1 is LNHDA and CDR2 is SQIVND (reference sequence). Trimming left V 8 bases short and J 4 bases short, with 12 bases between. The CDR3 region has the DNA TGTGCCAGTCAGGGGGGACAAGGGGCCAACGTCCTGACTTTC. This codes for CASQGGQGANVLTF.

This clone has at least ten counts. This chain uses TRBV11-2 with TRBJ2-3; TRBD2 might be the D (5 bases). This CDR3 spans 13 amino acids. V lost 0 bases, J lost 5 bases, and 6 bases lay in between. Germline CDR1 SGHAT, CDR2 FQNNGV. CDR3 amino acids: CASSLDRGDTQYF. CDR3 nucleotide sequence: TGTGCCAGCAGCTTAGATCGGGGAGATACGCAGTATTTT.

The gene calls are TRBV5-1 and TRBJ2-7, with 8 bases aligning to TRBD2. The V gene's germline CDR1 is SGHRS and CDR2 YFSETQ. With 0 bases clipped from V and 2 bases from J, the junction kept 7 bases outside the gene matches. The CDR3 runs to 16 residues. Here the CDR3 DNA reads TGCGCCAGCAGCTTGGGTAGCGGGATGCAGGCCTACGAGCAGTACTTC. Amino acid sequence: CASSLGSGMQAYEQYF.

The genes are TRBV30 and TRBJ1-1; D is unclear. In germline, CDR1 is GTSNPN, CDR2 SVGIG (reference sequence). CDR3 length: 14 residues. Trimming removed 3 bases from V and 6 bases from J, with 17 bases in between. The CDR3 DNA is TGTGCCTGGAGGAACCTCATGAGGACGGCTGAAGCTTTCTTT. Translated, it gives CAWRNLMRTAEAFF.

As concerns this clone: A clone one base away is much larger, so this may be a read error. The chain couples TRBV29-1 to TRBJ2-1; TRBD1 might be the D (5 bases). Trimming cost V 7 bases and J 9 bases, with 16 bases left between them. This CDR3 comprises 12 residues. Germline CDR1 SQVTM, CDR2 ANQGSEA. CDR3 nucleotide sequence: TGCAGCGGCCTACGTGGAAGGGGTGAGCAGTTCTTC. Encoded protein: CSGLRGRGEQFF.

At least ten counts were recorded for this clone. V and J are TRBV7-2 and TRBJ2-5; possibly TRBD2 for D (6 bases). Trimming stripped 1 base from V and 5 bases from J, with 11 bases between. This CDR3 spans 14 amino acids. From germline, CDR1 is SGHTA and CDR2 FQGNSA. The CDR3 sequence: CASSLEAGRETQYF. The CDR3 DNA sequence: TGTGCCAGCAGCTTAGAAGCGGGCCGCGAGACCCAGTACTTC.

The CDR3 DNA follows: TGCAGTGCTAGAGATCTACAGGGGTACGAGCAGTACTTC. Residues: CSARDLQGYEQYF. V usage is TRBV20-1 and J usage is TRBJ2-7; TRBD1 matches 7 bases. V lost 0 bases to trimming and J lost 4 bases; unmatched junction nucleotides: 3. This CDR3 has 13 amino acids. Germline V gene data show CDR1 as DFQATT and CDR2 as SNEGSKA (reference sequence).

In this sample, this clone is medium-sized. The chain joins TRBV2 to TRBJ1-3; no definite D call. Germline V gene sequence: CDR1 SNHLY, CDR2 FYNNEI. The V end was cut by 4 bases, the J end by 0 bases, with 7 bases between. CDR3 size: 14 residues. The CDR3 nucleotides are TGTGCCAGCAGTGGACACAGCTCTGGAAACACCATATATTTT. Amino acids: CASSGHSSGNTIYF. Combining the CDR3 with reference TRBV2 and TRBJ1-3 gives the whole variable domain EPEVTQTPSHQVTQMGQEVILRCVPISNHLYFYWYRQILGQKVEFLVSFYNNEISEKSEIFDDQFSVERPDGSNFTLKIRSTKLEDSAMYFCASSGHSSGNTIYFGEGSWLTVV.

This clone was counted ten times or more. The V and J genes are TRBV14 and TRBJ1-2; D might be TRBD1 (6 bases). CDR3 length: 19 residues. Trimming removed 0 bases from V and 3 bases from J, with 23 bases in between. Germline CDR1 is SGHDN and CDR2 is FVKESK. CDR3 in amino acids: CASSQDKLGWTADYYGYTF. CDR3 coding DNA: TGTGCCAGCAGCCAAGATAAGCTCGGATGGACAGCCGACTACTATGGCTACACCTTC. The full variable domain, with the rest looked up from reference TRBV14 and TRBJ1-2, is EAGVTQFPSHSVIEKGQTVTLRCDPISGHDNLYWYRRVMGKEIKFLLHFVKESKQDESGMPNNRFLAERTGGTYSTLKVQPAELEDSGVYFCASSQDKLGWTADYYGYTFGSGTRLTVV.